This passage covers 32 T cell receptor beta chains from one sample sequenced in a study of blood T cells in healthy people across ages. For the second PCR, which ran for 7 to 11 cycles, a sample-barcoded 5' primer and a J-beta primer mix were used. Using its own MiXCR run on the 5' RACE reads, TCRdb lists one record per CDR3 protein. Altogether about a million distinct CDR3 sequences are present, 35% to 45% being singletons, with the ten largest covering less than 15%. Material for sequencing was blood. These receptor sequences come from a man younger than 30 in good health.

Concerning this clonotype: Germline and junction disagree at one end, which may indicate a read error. CDR3 sequence (DNA): TGTGCCAGCAGTTCCGGGACAGGCTTTGGCTGCACCTTC. Its protein is CASSSGTGFGCTF. The chain combines TRBV12-3 or TRBV12-4 with TRBJ1-2; 8 bases align to TRBD1. This CDR3 has 13 amino acids.

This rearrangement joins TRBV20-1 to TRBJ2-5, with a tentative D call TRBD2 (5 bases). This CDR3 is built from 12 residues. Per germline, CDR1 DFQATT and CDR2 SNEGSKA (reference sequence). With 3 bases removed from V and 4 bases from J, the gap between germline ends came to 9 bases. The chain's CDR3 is CSARNGGETQYF. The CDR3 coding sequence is TGCAGTGCTAGGAATGGAGGAGAGACCCAGTACTTC.

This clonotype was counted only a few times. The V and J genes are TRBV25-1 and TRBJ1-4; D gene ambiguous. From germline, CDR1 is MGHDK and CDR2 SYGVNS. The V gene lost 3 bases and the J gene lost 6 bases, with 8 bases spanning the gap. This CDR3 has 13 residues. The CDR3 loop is CASSDMVDEKLFF. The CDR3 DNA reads TGTGCCAGCAGTGACATGGTGGATGAAAAACTGTTTTTT.

The CDR3 coding sequence is TGTGCCAGCAGGATCCGGGACAGCTTAAGAAGACCCCAGCATTTT. As protein: CASRIRDSLRRPQHF. The genes are TRBV7-9 and TRBJ1-5, with 7 nucleotides matching TRBD1. This CDR3 has 15 residues. Germline values: CDR1 SEHNR, CDR2 FQNEAQ (reference sequence). J was trimmed by 10 bases and V by 6 bases; bases with no gene match: 15.

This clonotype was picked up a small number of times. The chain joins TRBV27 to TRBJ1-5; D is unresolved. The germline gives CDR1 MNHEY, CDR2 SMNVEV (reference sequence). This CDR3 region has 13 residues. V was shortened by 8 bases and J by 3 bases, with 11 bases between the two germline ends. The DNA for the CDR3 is TGTGCCAGCCGTCGTGATTTCAATCAGCCCCAGCATTTT. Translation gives CASRRDFNQPQHF.

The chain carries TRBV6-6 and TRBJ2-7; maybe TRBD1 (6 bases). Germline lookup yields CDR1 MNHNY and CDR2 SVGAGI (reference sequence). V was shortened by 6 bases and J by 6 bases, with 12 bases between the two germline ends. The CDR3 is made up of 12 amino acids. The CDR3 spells CASRGAKIEQYF. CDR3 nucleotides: TGTGCCAGCAGGGGGGCGAAGATCGAGCAGTACTTC.

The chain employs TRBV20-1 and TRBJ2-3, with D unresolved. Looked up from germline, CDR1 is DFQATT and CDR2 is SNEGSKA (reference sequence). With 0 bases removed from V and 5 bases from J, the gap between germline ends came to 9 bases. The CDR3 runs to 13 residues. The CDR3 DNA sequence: TGCAGTGCTAGAGACGGGTTAATAGATACGCAGTATTTT. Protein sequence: CSARDGLIDTQYF.

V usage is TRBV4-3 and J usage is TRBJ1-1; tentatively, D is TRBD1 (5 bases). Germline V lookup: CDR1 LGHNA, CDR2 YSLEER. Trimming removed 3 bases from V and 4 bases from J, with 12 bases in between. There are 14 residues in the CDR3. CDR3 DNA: TGCGCCAGCAGCCATCTTGGGGCGGCCACTGAAGCTTTCTTT. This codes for CASSHLGAATEAFF.

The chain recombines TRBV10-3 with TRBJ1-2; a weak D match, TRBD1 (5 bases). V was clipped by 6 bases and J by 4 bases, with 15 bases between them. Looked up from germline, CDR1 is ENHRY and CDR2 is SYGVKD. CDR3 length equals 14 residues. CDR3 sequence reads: CAISLGGGVYGYTF. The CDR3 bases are TGTGCCATCAGCCTCGGGGGGGGGGTCTATGGCTACACCTTC.

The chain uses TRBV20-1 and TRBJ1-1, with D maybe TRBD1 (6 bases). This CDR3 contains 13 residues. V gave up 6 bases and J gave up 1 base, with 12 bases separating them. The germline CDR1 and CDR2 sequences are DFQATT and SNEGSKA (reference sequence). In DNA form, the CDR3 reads TGCAGTGCCACGGAGGACAGGAACACTGAAGCTTTCTTT. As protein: CSATEDRNTEAFF.

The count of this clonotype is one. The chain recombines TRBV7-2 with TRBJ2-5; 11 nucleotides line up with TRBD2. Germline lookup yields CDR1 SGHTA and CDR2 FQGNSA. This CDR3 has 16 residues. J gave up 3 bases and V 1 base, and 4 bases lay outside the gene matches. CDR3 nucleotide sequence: TGTGCCAGCAGCTTAGTAGCGGGAGGGCGAGAAGAGACCCAGTACTTC. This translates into CASSLVAGGREETQYF.

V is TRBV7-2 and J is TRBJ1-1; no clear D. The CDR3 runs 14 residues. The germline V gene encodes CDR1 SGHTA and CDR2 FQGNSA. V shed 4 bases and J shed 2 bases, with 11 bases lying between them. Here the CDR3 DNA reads TGTGCCAGCAGCTCCCCGGTTGGAAACACTGAAGCTTTCTTT. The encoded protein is CASSSPVGNTEAFF.

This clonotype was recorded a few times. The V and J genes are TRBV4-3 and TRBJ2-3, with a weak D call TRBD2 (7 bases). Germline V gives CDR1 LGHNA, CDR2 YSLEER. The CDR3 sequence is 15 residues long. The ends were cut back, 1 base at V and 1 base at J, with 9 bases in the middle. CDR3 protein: CASSQGRGRTDTQYF. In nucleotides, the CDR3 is TGCGCCAGCAGCCAAGGGCGGGGGCGCACAGATACGCAGTATTTT.

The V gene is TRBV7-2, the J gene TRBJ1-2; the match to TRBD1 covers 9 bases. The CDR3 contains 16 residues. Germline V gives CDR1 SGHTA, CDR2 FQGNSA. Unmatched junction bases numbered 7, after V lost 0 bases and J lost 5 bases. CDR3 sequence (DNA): TGTGCCAGCAGCTTAGCTTGGGACAGGGCCTCTTATGGCTACACCTTC. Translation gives CASSLAWDRASYGYTF. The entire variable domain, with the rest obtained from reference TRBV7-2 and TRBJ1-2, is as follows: GAGVSQSPSNKVTEKGKDVELRCDPISGHTALYWYRQSLGQGLEFLIYFQGNSAPDKSGLPSDRFSAERTGGSVSTLTIQRTQQEDSAVYLCASSLAWDRASYGYTFGSGTRLTVV.

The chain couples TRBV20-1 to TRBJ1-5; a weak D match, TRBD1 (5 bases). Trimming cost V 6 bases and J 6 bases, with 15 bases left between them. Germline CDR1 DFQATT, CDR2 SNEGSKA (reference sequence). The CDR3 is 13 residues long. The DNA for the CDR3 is TGCAGTGCCTCCGGGCCTAGGGGTCAGCCCCAGCATTTT. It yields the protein CSASGPRGQPQHF.

The CDR3 coding sequence is TGTGCCAGCAGTTTGCATCAGGGGCCTAATGAAAAACTGTTTTTT. It translates to CASSLHQGPNEKLFF. V and J are TRBV12-3 or TRBV12-4 and TRBJ1-4, with D tentatively TRBD1 (6 bases). V lost 3 bases, J lost 3 bases, and 11 bases lay in between. The CDR3 covers 15 residues.

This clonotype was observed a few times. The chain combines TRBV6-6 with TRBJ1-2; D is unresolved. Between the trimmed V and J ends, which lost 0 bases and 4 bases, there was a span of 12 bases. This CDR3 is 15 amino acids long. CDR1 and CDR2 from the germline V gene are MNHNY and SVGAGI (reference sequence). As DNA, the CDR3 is TGTGCCAGCAGTTACTCCGGGTCATCCATCTATGGCTACACCTTC. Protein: CASSYSGSSIYGYTF.

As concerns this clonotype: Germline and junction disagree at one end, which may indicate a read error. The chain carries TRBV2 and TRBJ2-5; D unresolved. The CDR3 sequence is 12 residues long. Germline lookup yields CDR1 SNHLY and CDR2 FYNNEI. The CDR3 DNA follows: TGTGCCAGCGTGGGTGGGCAAGCGACCCAGTACTTC. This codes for CASVGGQATQYF.

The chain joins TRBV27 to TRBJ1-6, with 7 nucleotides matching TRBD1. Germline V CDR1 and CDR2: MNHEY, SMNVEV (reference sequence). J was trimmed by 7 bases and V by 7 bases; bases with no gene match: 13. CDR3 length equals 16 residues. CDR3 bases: TGTGCCAGCAACGTTAAGTATGGGACAGCCAATTCACCCCTCCACTTT. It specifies CASNVKYGTANSPLHF.

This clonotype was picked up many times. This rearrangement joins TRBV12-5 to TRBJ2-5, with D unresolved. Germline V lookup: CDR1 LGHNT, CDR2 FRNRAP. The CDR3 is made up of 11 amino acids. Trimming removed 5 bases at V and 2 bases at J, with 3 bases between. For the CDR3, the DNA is TGTGCTAGTGGTCCGCAAGAGACCCAGTACTTC. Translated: CASGPQETQYF.

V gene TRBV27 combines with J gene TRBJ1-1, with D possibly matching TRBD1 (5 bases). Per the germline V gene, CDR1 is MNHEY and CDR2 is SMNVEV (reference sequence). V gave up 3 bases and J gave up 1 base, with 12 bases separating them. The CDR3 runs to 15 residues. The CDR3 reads CASSFADTGNTEAFF. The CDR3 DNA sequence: TGTGCCAGCAGTTTTGCGGACACCGGGAACACTGAAGCTTTCTTT.

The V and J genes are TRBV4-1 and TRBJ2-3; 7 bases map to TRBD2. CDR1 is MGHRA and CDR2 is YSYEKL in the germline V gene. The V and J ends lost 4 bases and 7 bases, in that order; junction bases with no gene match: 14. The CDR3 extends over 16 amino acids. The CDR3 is CASSLQRSGALNTQYF. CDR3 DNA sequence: TGCGCCAGCAGCCTACAGAGAAGCGGGGCCCTTAATACGCAGTATTTT.

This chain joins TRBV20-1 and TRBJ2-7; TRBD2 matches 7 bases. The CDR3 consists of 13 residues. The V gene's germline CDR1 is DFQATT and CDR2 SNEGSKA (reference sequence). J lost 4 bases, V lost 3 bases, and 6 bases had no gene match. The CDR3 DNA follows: TGCAGTGCTAGGAGGCCGGGAGGATACGAGCAGTACTTC. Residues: CSARRPGGYEQYF.

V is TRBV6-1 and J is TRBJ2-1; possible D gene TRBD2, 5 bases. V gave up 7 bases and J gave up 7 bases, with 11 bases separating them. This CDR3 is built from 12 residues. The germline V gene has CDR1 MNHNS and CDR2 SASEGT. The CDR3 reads CASTLGENEQFF. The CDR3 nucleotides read TGTGCCAGCACTCTCGGGGAAAATGAGCAGTTCTTC.

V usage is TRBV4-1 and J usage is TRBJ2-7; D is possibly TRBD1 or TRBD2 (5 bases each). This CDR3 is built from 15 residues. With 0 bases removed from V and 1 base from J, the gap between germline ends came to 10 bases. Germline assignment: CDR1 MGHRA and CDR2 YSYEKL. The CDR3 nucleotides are TGCGCCAGCAGCCAAGAAAGGGACCCTTCCTACGAGCAGTACTTC. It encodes CASSQERDPSYEQYF.

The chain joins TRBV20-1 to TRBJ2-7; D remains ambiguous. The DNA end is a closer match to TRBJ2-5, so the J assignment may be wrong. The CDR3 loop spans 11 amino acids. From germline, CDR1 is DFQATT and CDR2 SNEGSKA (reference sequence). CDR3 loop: CSARAVETQYF. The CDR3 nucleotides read TGCAGTGCTAGAGCTGTGGAGACCCAGTACTTC.

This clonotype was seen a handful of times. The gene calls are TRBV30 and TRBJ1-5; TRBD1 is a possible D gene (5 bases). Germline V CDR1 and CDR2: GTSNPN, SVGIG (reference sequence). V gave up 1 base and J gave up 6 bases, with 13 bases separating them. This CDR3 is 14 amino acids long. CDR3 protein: CAWSGGQIGQPQHF. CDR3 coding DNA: TGTGCCTGGAGTGGCGGACAAATTGGTCAGCCCCAGCATTTT.

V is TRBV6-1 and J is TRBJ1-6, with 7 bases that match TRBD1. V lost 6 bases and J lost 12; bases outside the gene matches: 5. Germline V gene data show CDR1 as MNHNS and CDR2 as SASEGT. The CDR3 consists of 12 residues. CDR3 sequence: CASRHRQGPLHF. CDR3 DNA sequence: TGTGCCAGCAGGCACCGACAGGGACCCCTCCACTTT.

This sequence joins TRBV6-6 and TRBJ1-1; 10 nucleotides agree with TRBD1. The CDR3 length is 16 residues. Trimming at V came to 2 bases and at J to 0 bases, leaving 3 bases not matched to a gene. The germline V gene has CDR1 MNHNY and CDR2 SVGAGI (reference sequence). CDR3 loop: CASSYQTGGLNTEAFF. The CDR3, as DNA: TGTGCCAGCAGTTACCAGACAGGGGGCTTGAACACTGAAGCTTTCTTT.

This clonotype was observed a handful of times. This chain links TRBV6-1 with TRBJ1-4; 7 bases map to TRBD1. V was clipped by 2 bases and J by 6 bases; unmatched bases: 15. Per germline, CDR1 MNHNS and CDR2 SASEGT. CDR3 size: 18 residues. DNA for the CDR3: TGTGCCAGCAGTGAATGGGGAGAGTGGAGGGGGCAGTATGAAAAACTGTTTTTT. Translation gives CASSEWGEWRGQYEKLFF.

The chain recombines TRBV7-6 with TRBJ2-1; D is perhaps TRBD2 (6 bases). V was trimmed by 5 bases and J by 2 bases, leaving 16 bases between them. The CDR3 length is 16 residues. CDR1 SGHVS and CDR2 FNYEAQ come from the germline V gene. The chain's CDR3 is CASSPGLAVTYNEQFF. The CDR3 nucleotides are TGTGCCAGCAGCCCCGGTTTAGCGGTTACCTACAATGAGCAGTTCTTC.

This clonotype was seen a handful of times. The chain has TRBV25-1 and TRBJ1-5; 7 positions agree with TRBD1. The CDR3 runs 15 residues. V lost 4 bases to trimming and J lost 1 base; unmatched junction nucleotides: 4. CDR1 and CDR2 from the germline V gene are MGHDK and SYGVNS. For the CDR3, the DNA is TGTGCCAGCAGTGCAGCAGGGGGGAGCAATCAGCCCCAGCATTTT. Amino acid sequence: CASSAAGGSNQPQHF. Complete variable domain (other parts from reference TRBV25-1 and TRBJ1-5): EADIYQTPRYLVIGTGKKITLECSQTMGHDKMYWYQQDPGMELHLIHYSYGVNSTEKGDLSSESTVSRIRTEHFPLTLESARPSHTSQYLCASSAAGGSNQPQHFGDGTRLSIL.